This TCR beta chain came from a study of T cell responses to AZD1222 COVID-19 vaccine. Profiling relied on immunoSEQ multiplex PCR, and the TCRdb table lists in-frame clones only, not all of them. The sample has some 14,000 clones; more than 80% are singletons. CDR1 SEHNR and CDR2 FQNEAQ come from the germline V gene (reference sequence). The germline V and J ends were trimmed by 3 bases and 0 bases, with 12 bases remaining between them. The CDR3 sequence is 15 residues long. Study outcomes and limitations: Unmutated variant regions are reportedly targeted by nearly half of spike-specific TCRs. The study sampled repertoires only after the peak T cell response. Most donors were white British and more were female, and clonal diversity was possibly underestimated.

As regards this clone: The antigen is not known.

The V gene is TRBV7-9, the J gene TRBJ2-7; D ambiguous. The TCR comes from an adult who received the AZD1222 COVID-19 vaccine. The starting material was peripheral blood, obtained 28 days after the second AZD1222 dose. The CDR3 DNA reads as TGTGCCAGCAGCTTGTACCTGGGCAGCTCCTACGAGCAGTACTTC. This sequence encodes CASSLYLGSSYEQYF.